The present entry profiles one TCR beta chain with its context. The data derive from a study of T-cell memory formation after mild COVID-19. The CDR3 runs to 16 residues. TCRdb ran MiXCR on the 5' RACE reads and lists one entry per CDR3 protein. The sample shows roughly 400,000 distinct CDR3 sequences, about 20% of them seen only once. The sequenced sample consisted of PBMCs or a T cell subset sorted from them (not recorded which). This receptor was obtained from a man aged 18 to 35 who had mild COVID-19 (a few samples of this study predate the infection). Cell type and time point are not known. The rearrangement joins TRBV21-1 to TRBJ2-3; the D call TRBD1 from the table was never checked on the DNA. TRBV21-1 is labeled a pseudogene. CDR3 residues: CASSRDSEGRTDTQYF. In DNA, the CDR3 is TGTGCCAGCAGCCGTGACAGTGAGGGACGCACAGATACGCAGTATTTT.